This T cell receptor beta chain was sequenced during a study of T cell responses to AZD1222 COVID-19 vaccine. Study-level points and caveats: White British ancestry dominated among donors, who included more females, and clonal diversity was possibly underestimated. Spike-spanning, vaccine-associated CD4 TCRs were dominant at 160-218 and 743-854.

This CDR3 contains 15 residues. Germline V gene sequence: CDR1 SGHNT, CDR2 YYREEE (reference sequence). V shed 5 bases and J shed 0 bases, with 13 bases lying between them. In the case of this clone: Its antigen is not known.

Sequencing used immunoSEQ multiplex PCR; TCRdb keeps in-frame clones, though not all of them. Of some 120,000 clones in the sample, about nine tenths were seen once. The sequencing used peripheral blood, collected on day 0 of AZD1222 vaccination. This chain connects TRBV5-4 to TRBJ2-3, with no clear D. This TCR derives from an adult in good health. The CDR3 region is CASRFFDTSTDTQYF. The DNA of the CDR3 is TGTGCCAGCAGGTTTTTTGACACCAGCACAGATACGCAGTATTTT.